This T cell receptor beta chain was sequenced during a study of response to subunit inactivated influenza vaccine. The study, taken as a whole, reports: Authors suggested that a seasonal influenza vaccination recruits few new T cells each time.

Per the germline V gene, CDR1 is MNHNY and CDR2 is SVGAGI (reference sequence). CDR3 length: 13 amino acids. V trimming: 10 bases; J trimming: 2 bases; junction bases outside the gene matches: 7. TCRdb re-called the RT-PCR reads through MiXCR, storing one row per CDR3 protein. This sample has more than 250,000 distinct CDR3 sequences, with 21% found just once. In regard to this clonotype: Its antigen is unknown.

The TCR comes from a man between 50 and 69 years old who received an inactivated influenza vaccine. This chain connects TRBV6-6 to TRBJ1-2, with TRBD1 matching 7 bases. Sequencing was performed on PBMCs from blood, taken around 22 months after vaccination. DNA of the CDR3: TGTGCCACCCGTGAGGGGGCCAACTATGGCTACACCTTC. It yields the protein CATREGANYGYTF.